Below are 15 T cell receptor beta chains sequenced from a single sample in a study of control samples from healthy donors and cancer patients. Profiled with immunoSEQ multiplex PCR; TCRdb holds only in-frame clones, not every one. The sample contains 100,000 to 150,000 clones, around 86% of which appear only once. Sequencing input: blood. These receptors all stem from a man aged 35 to 55 in good health.

The V call is TRBV5-1, the J call TRBJ2-2; D unresolved. CDR3 size: 16 residues. Looked up from germline, CDR1 is SGHRS and CDR2 is YFSETQ. V was cut by 1 base and J by 0 bases, with 10 bases left in between. CDR3 region: CASSLRQPTNTGELFF. The CDR3 DNA is TGCGCCAGCAGCTTGAGGCAGCCCACGAACACCGGGGAGCTGTTTTTT.

This clone was recorded only once. This chain connects TRBV30 to TRBJ1-5; D is ambiguous. Germline assignment: CDR1 GTSNPN and CDR2 SVGIG (reference sequence). V was trimmed by 4 bases and J by 4 bases, leaving 11 bases between them. The CDR3 contains 13 residues. The CDR3 loop is CAWTHSSNQPQHF. CDR3 DNA: TGTGCCTGGACTCACAGCTCAAATCAGCCCCAGCATTTT.

The rearrangement joins TRBV6-1 to TRBJ1-2, with no clear D. V lost 1 base to trimming and J lost 3 bases, with 9 bases between them. Germline CDR1 MNHNS, CDR2 SASEGT. The CDR3 runs 14 residues. This chain's CDR3 is CASSEDPQDYGYTF. The CDR3 coding sequence is TGTGCCAGCAGTGAAGATCCGCAAGACTATGGCTACACCTTC.

In its sample, this clone was seen a few times. V usage is TRBV9 and J usage is TRBJ2-3, with 7 bases matching TRBD1. Per germline, CDR1 SGDLS and CDR2 YYNGEE. V lost 6 bases and J lost 4; bases outside the gene matches: 11. This CDR3 spans 15 amino acids. CDR3 loop: CASIFLGGQPDTQYF. The DNA for the CDR3 is TGTGCCAGCATCTTTTTAGGGGGCCAACCAGATACGCAGTATTTT.

This clone was observed a single time. In DNA, the CDR3 is TGTGCCAGCAGCGGCTTCGTTGGGGCAACTAATGAAAAACTGTTTTTT. Amino acid sequence: CASSGFVGATNEKLFF. The rearrangement uses TRBV5-4 and TRBJ1-4; D is undetermined. CDR1 and CDR2 from the germline V gene are SGHNT and YYREEE (reference sequence). CDR3 size: 16 residues. Trimming stripped 4 bases from V and 0 bases from J, with 13 bases between.

This clone was seen once. This chain links TRBV15 with TRBJ2-3; unclear D gene. This CDR3 contains 12 residues. V gave up 4 bases and J gave up 0 bases, with 2 bases separating them. Looked up from germline, CDR1 is LNHNV and CDR2 is YYDKDF (reference sequence). This CDR3 reads CATSKSTDTQYF. The CDR3 DNA follows: TGTGCCACCAGCAAGAGCACAGATACGCAGTATTTT.

This clone showed up just once. The chain combines TRBV7-9 with TRBJ1-1, with unresolved D. The germline gives CDR1 SEHNR, CDR2 FQNEAQ (reference sequence). The ends were cut back, 0 bases at V and 3 bases at J, with 17 bases in the middle. The CDR3 runs 17 residues. CDR3 nucleotide sequence: TGTGCCAGCAGCTTAGCGCCCTTGACCGGGGTGGACACTGAAGCTTTCTTT. Protein: CASSLAPLTGVDTEAFF.

This sequence joins TRBV30 and TRBJ1-5; tentatively, D is TRBD1 (5 bases). Trimming cost V 2 bases and J 4 bases, with 12 bases left between them. The CDR3 totals 14 residues. The V gene's germline CDR1 is GTSNPN and CDR2 SVGIG (reference sequence). The CDR3 here is CAWSPGRMNQPQHF. The CDR3, as DNA: TGTGCCTGGAGTCCGGGACGGATGAATCAGCCCCAGCATTTT.

This clone was seen only a few times. J is TRBJ1-3 and V is TRBV7-2, with D possibly matching TRBD1 (6 bases). The germline gives CDR1 SGHTA, CDR2 FQGNSA. V lost 3 bases, J lost 0 bases, and 9 bases lay in between. This CDR3 spans 15 amino acids. CDR3 sequence: CASSLTGDSGNTIYF. The CDR3, as DNA: TGTGCCAGCAGCTTGACAGGAGACTCTGGAAACACCATATATTTT.

This clone showed up just a few times. This chain uses TRBV27 with TRBJ1-1, with D tentatively TRBD1 (6 bases). In germline, CDR1 is MNHEY, CDR2 SMNVEV (reference sequence). The V gene lost 2 bases and the J gene lost 4 bases, with 14 bases spanning the gap. The CDR3 has 15 amino acids. DNA of the CDR3: TGTGCCAGCAGTTTACAGGGGTCTCGTATCACTGAAGCTTTCTTT. The encoded protein is CASSLQGSRITEAFF.

The V and J genes are TRBV7-8 and TRBJ2-7; possibly TRBD1 for D (7 bases). V was cut by 5 bases and J by 2 bases, with 19 bases left in between. Per germline, CDR1 SGHVS and CDR2 FQNEAQ. This CDR3 has 16 amino acids. The CDR3 coding sequence is TGTGCCAGCAGCCCTCAGGGGGGAACAGGAGCCTACGAGCAGTACTTC. Its protein product is CASSPQGGTGAYEQYF.

The chain joins TRBV30 to TRBJ1-4; unclear D gene. Germline values: CDR1 GTSNPN, CDR2 SVGIG (reference sequence). Trimming took off 0 bases at V and 8 bases at J, with 10 bases between the two ends. The CDR3 has 13 residues. Here the CDR3 reads CAWSVRLGEKLFF. The DNA for the CDR3 is TGTGCCTGGAGTGTACGGTTGGGGGAAAAACTGTTTTTT.

The gene calls are TRBV7-7 and TRBJ2-7; D gene uncertain. Germline assignment: CDR1 SSHAT and CDR2 FNYEAQ (reference sequence). Trimming left V 5 bases short and J 5 bases short, with 10 bases between. CDR3 size: 12 residues. The CDR3 DNA is TGTGCCAGCAGCCCCGGACGTAACGAGCAGTACTTC. Translating gives CASSPGRNEQYF.

The chain combines TRBV5-1 with TRBJ1-2; 12 bases are a match to TRBD1. The germline CDR1 and CDR2 sequences are SGHRS and YFSETQ. CDR3 length: 16 amino acids. J was trimmed by 6 bases and V by 0 bases; bases with no gene match: 6. The CDR3, as DNA: TGCGCCAGCAGCTTGGTCGGGACAGGGGGCAGGGATGGCTACACCTTC. Protein product: CASSLVGTGGRDGYTF.

This chain links TRBV11-3 with TRBJ1-1; D gene ambiguous. CDR3 length: 12 residues. Per germline, CDR1 SGHNT and CDR2 YENEEA. V was cut by 2 bases and J by 4 bases, with 5 bases left in between. CDR3 loop: CASSLRSTEAFF. CDR3 DNA: TGTGCCAGCAGCTTAAGAAGCACTGAAGCTTTCTTT.